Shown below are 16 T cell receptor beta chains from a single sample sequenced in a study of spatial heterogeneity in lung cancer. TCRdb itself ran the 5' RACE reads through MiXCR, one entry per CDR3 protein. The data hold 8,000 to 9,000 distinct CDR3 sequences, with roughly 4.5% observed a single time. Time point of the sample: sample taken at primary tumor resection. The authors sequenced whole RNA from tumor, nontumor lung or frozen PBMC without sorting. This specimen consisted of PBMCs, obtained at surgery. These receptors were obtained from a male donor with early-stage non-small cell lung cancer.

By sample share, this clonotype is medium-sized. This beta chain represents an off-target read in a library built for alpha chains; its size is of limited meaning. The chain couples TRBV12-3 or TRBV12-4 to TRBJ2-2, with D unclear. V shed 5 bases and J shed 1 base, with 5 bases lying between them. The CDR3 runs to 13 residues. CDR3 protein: CASSLRNTGELFF. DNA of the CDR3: TGTGCCAGCAGTCTCAGGAACACCGGGGAGCTGTTTTTT.

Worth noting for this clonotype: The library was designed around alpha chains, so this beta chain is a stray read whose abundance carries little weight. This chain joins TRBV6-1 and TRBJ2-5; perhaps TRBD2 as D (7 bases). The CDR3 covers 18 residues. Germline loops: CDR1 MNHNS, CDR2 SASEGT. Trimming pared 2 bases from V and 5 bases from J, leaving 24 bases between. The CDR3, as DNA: TGTGCCAGCAGTGAATTCGAGACGGGGGGCCATCTCCGGGAGACCCAGTACTTC. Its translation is CASSEFETGGHLRETQYF.

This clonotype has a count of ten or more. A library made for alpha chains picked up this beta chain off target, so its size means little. The chain's CDR3 is CASRRTGGSYNSPLHF. The CDR3, as DNA: TGTGCCAGCAGACGGACAGGGGGCTCCTATAATTCACCCCTCCACTTT. The J gene is TRBJ1-6, the V gene TRBV6-2 or TRBV6-3; 10 bases match TRBD1. The CDR3 consists of 16 residues. The V and J ends lost 6 bases and 0 bases, in that order; junction bases with no gene match: 2. CDR1 and CDR2 (germline): MNHEY, SVGEGT.

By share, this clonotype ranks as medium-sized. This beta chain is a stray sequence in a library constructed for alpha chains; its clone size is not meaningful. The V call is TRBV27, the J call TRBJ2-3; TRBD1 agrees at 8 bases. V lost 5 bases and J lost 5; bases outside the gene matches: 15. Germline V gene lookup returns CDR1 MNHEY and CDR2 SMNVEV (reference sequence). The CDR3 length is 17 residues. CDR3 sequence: CASSATTGAWWGDTQYF. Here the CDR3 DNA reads TGTGCCAGCAGTGCGACGACAGGGGCTTGGTGGGGAGATACGCAGTATTTT.

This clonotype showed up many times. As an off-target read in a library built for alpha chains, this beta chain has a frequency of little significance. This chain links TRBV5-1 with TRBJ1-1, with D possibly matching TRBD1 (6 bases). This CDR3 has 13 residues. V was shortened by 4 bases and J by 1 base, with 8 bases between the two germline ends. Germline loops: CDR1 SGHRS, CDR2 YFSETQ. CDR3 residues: CASSPTGNTEAFF. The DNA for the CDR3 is TGCGCCAGCAGCCCGACAGGGAACACTGAAGCTTTCTTT. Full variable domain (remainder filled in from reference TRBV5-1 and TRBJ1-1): KAGVTQTPRYLIKTRGQQVTLSCSPISGHRSVSWYQQTPGQGLQFLFEYFSETQRNKGNFPGRFSGRQFSNSRSEMNVSTLELGDSALYLCASSPTGNTEAFFGQGTRLTVV.

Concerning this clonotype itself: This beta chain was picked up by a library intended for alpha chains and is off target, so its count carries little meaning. CDR3: CASSQDLISPGYGYTF. The DNA for the CDR3 is TGCGCCAGCAGCCAAGATCTTATCAGCCCTGGGTATGGCTACACCTTC. The chain uses TRBV4-1 and TRBJ1-2; D unresolved. The germline V gene encodes CDR1 MGHRA and CDR2 YSYEKL. This CDR3 has 16 residues. Trimming pared 0 bases from V and 5 bases from J, leaving 16 bases between.

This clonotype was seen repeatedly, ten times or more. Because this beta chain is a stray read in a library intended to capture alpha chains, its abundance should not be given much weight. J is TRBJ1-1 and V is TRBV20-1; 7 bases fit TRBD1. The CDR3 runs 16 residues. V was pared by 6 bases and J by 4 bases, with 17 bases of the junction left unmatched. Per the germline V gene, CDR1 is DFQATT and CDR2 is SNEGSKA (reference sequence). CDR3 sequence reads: CSARWWLRGLPTEAFF. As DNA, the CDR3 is TGCAGTGCAAGATGGTGGCTGAGGGGGCTCCCCACTGAAGCTTTCTTT.

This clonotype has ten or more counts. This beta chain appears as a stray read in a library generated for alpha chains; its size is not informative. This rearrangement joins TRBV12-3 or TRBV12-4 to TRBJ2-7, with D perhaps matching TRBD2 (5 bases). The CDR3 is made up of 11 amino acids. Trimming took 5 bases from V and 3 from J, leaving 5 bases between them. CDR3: CASSRDYEQYF. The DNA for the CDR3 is TGTGCCAGCAGTCGGGACTACGAGCAGTACTTC.

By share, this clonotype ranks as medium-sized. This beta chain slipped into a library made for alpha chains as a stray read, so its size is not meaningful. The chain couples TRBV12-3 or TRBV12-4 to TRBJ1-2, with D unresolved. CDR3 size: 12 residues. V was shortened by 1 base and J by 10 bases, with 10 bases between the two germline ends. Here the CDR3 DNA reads TGTGCCAGCAGTTTAGGGCCAGGAGACTACACCTTC. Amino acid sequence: CASSLGPGDYTF.

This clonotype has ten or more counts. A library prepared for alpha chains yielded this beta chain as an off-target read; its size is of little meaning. CDR3 residues: CASSRKWTSISTDTQYF. The CDR3 DNA sequence: TGTGCCAGCAGCCGGAAATGGACTAGCATTAGCACAGATACGCAGTATTTT. This sequence joins TRBV3-1 and TRBJ2-3; 8 bases map to TRBD2. Germline-derived CDR1 and CDR2 are LGHDT and YNNKEL (reference sequence). The CDR3 has 17 amino acids. With V trimmed by 4 bases and J by 0 bases, 9 bases remained unmatched.

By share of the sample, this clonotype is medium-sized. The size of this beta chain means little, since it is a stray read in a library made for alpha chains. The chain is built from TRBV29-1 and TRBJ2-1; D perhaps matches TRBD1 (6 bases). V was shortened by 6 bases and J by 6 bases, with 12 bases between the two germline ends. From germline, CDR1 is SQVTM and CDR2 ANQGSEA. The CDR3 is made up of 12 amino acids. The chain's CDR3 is CSVRTEGNEQFF. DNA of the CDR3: TGCAGCGTACGGACAGAGGGCAATGAGCAGTTCTTC.

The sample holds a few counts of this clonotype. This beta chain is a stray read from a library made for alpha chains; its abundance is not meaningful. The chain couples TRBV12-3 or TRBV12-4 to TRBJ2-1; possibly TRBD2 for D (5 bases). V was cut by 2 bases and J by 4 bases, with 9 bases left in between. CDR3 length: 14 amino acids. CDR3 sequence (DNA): TGTGCCAGCAGTTTACTCTCGGGATACAATGAGCAGTTCTTC. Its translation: CASSLLSGYNEQFF.

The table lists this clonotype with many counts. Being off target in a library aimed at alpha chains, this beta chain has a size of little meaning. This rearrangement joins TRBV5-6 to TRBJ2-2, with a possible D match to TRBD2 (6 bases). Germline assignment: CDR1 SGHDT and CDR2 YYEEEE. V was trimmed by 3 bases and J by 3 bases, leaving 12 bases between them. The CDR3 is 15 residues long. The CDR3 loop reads CASSYTSYDTGELFF. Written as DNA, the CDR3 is TGTGCCAGCAGCTATACTAGCTACGACACCGGGGAGCTGTTTTTT. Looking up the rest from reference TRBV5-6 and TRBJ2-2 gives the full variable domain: DAGVTQSPTHLIKTRGQQVTLRCSPKSGHDTVSWYQQALGQGPQFIFQYYEEEERQRGNFPDRFSGHQFPNYSSELNVNALLLGDSALYLCASSYTSYDTGELFFGEGSRLTVL.

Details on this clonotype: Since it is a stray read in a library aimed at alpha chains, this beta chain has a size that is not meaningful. The DNA of the CDR3 is TGTGCCAGCAGCCGTGAGGACAGGGGAGGTGAAGCTTTCTTT. This sequence encodes CASSREDRGGEAFF. This chain connects TRBV3-1 to TRBJ1-1; 9 bases fit TRBD1. The V gene's germline CDR1 is LGHDT and CDR2 YNNKEL (reference sequence). The CDR3 has 14 residues. J lost 7 bases, V lost 4 bases, and 7 bases had no gene match. Combining the CDR3 with reference TRBV3-1 and TRBJ1-1 gives the whole variable domain DTAVSQTPKYLVTQMGNDKSIKCEQNLGHDTMYWYKQDSKKFLKIMFSYNNKELIINETVPNRFSPKSPDKAHLNLHINSLELGDSAVYFCASSREDRGGEAFFGQGTRLTVV.

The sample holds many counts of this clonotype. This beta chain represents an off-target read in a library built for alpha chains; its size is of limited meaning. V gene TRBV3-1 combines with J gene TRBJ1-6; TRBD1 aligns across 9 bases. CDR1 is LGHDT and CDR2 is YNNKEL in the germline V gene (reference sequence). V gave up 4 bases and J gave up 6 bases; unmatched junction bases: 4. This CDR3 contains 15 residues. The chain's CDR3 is CASSRRTGANSPLHF. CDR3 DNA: TGTGCCAGCAGCCGACGGACAGGGGCTAATTCACCCCTCCACTTT. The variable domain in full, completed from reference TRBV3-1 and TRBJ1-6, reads DTAVSQTPKYLVTQMGNDKSIKCEQNLGHDTMYWYKQDSKKFLKIMFSYNNKELIINETVPNRFSPKSPDKAHLNLHINSLELGDSAVYFCASSRRTGANSPLHFGNGTRLTVT.

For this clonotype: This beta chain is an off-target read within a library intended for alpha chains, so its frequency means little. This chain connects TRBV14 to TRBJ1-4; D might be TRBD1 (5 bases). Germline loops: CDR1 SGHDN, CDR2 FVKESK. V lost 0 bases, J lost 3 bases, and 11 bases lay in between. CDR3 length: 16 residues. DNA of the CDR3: TGTGCCAGCAGCCAAGACGGCAGGGCTCCTAATGAAAAACTGTTTTTT. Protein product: CASSQDGRAPNEKLFF.